This T cell receptor (beta chain) was identified during a study of Tregs in tolerant kidney transplant recipients. Generated by immunoSEQ multiplex PCR, the TCRdb table keeps only in-frame clones and is missing some. The sample yields about 66,000 clones, around nine tenths seen once. V lost 0 bases to trimming and J lost 4 bases, with 9 bases between them. This CDR3 contains 14 residues. Looked up from germline, CDR1 is MNHNY and CDR2 is SVGAGI (reference sequence). With regard to this clone: The sample carries other DNA sequences with the same CDR3.

The rearrangement uses TRBV6-6 and TRBJ1-2, with D possibly TRBD1 on 6 matching bases. The sequencing used CD8+ T cells from blood, collected before the transplant. The TCR comes from a human donor who received a combined kidney and bone marrow transplant. Here the CDR3 reads CASSYSEGGYGYTF. The CDR3 nucleotides are TGTGCCAGCAGTTACTCCGAAGGGGGCTATGGCTACACCTTC.